The entry below gives a single TCR beta chain sequence along with its context. Participant reports of clinical history set cohort assignment. Donors in Cohort 3 who had recovered were those with two negative PCRs, healthcare professional clearance, or resolution of their symptoms. This sample is part of a study of blood T cell repertoires in COVID-19. Study background: T cells, B-cell-depleted T cells, or PBMCs supplied cDNA or gDNA.

Germline CDR1 reads MNHEY; CDR2 reads SVGAGI. Trimming at V came to 1 base and at J to 0 bases, leaving 3 bases not matched to a gene. The CDR3 totals 15 residues. Original processing methods: How many nucleated cells were present was estimated from reference gene primer amplification. Sequencing used immunoSEQ multiplex PCR; TCRdb keeps in-frame clones, though not all of them. That table gives V, J and clone size, and the DNA gave D and trimming. The repertoire consists of some 320,000 clones, with about 88% occurring once and the leading ten covering around 2.5%. The sample taken for sequencing was PBMCs or T cells enriched from blood (not recorded which). The receptor comes from a man in his fifties or sixties who had recovered from COVID-19. The rearrangement uses TRBV6-5 and TRBJ2-7; 7 nucleotides align to TRBD2. The chain's CDR3 is CASSYLKRDSYEQYF. In nucleotides, the CDR3 is TGTGCCAGCAGTTACTTGAAGCGGGACTCCTACGAGCAGTACTTC.